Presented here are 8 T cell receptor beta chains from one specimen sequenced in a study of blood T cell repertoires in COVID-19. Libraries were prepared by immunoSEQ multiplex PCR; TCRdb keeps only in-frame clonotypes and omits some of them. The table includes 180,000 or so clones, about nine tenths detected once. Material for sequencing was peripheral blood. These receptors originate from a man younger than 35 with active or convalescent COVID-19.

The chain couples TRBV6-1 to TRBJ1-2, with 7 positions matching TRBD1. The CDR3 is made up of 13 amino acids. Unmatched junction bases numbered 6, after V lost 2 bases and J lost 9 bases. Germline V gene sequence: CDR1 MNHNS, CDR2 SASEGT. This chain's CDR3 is CASSERGRFSYTF. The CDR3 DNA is TGTGCCAGCAGTGAAAGGGGGCGCTTTAGCTACACCTTC.

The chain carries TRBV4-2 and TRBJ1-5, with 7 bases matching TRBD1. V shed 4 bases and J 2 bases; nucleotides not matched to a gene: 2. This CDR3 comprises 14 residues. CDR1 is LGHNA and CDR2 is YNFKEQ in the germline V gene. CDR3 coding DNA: TGTGCCAGCAGCCGAACAGGGGGCAATCAGCCCCAGCATTTT. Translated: CASSRTGGNQPQHF.

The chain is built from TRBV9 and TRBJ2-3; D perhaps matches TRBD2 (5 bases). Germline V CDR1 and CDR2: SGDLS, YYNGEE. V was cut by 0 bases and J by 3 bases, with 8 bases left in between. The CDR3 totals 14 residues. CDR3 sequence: CASSVDEGTDTQYF. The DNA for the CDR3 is TGTGCCAGCAGCGTAGACGAGGGAACAGATACGCAGTATTTT.

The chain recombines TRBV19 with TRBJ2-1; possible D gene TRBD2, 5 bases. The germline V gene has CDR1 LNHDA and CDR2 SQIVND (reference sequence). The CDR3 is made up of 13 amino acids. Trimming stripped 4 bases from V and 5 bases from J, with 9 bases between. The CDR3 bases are TGTGCCAGTAGTAAGGACTCTCACAATGAGCAGTTCTTC. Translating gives CASSKDSHNEQFF.

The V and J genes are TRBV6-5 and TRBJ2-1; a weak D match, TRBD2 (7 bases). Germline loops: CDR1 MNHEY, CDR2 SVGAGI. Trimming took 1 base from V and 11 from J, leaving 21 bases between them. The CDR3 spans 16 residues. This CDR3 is CASSYLRGASPTQQFF. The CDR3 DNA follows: TGTGCCAGCAGTTACTTACGGGGGGCATCCCCCACGCAGCAGTTCTTC.

The CDR3 spells CASSNADRVDQPQHF. CDR3 DNA: TGTGCCAGCAGCAACGCGGACAGGGTAGATCAGCCCCAGCATTTT. This rearrangement joins TRBV7-9 to TRBJ1-5; TRBD1 agrees at 8 bases. V trimming: 5 bases; J trimming: 5 bases; junction bases outside the gene matches: 8. This CDR3 is built from 15 residues. Looked up from germline, CDR1 is SEHNR and CDR2 is FQNEAQ (reference sequence).

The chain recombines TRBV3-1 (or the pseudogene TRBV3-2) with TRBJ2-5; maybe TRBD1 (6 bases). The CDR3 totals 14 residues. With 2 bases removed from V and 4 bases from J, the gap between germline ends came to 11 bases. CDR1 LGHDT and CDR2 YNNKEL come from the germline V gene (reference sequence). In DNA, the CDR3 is TGTGCCAGCAGCCAACACAGGGACGGAGAGACCCAGTACTTC. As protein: CASSQHRDGETQYF.

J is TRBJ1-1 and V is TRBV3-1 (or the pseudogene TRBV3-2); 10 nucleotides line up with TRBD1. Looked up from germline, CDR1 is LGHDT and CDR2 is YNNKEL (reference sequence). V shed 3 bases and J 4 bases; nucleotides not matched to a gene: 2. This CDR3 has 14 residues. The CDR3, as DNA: TGTGCCAGCAGCCAGGGGGACAGGGGCACTGAAGCTTTCTTT. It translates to CASSQGDRGTEAFF.